This T cell receptor beta chain originates from a study of blood T cell repertoires in COVID-19. Study in general: The cDNA or gDNA used as material had been derived from T cells, B-cell-depleted T cells, or PBMCs.

This clone was recorded only once. Germline V CDR1 and CDR2: GTSNPN, SVGIG (reference sequence). V was pared by 3 bases and J by 8 bases, with 6 bases of the junction left unmatched. CDR3 size: 13 residues. Repertoires were generated with immunoSEQ multiplex PCR, while TCRdb's copy carries only in-frame clones and drops some. The top ten hold more than 8.5% of the sample, which has 30,000 to 45,000 clones, 65% to 85% seen once. This chain connects TRBV30 to TRBJ1-2; 10 bases are a match to TRBD1. This TCR was sampled from a man in his 60s in a cohort sampled during active COVID-19. The sample consisted of peripheral blood. The CDR3: CAWSPGQGFGYTF. DNA for the CDR3: TGTGCCTGGAGCCCGGGACAGGGGTTCGGCTACACCTTC.